The 22 T cell receptor beta chains in this list originate from one sample, sequenced in a study of blood T cells in healthy people across ages. Primed by a sample-barcoded 5' primer and a J-beta primer mix, a second PCR proceeded for about 6 to 12 cycles. TCRdb passed the 5' RACE reads through MiXCR, listing each CDR3 protein once. The sample holds over 1,500,000 distinct CDR3 sequences, just under 50% seen once. The sequencing sample was made of blood. These receptors came from a woman aged 40 to 49 in good health.

This clonotype was seen only once. This rearrangement joins TRBV20-1 to TRBJ2-2; tentatively, D is TRBD1 (6 bases). Germline CDR1 is DFQATT and CDR2 is SNEGSKA (reference sequence). The CDR3 is 12 residues long. Trimming shortened V by 6 bases and J by 6 bases, and 11 bases separated the two germline ends. The CDR3 spells CSAGQRPGELFF. Here the CDR3 DNA reads TGCAGTGCCGGACAGCGGCCCGGGGAGCTGTTTTTT.

This clonotype was found a few times. The chain carries TRBV28 and TRBJ2-7; D is possibly TRBD1 (6 bases). Per germline, CDR1 MDHEN and CDR2 SYDVKM. Trimming removed 5 bases at V and 2 bases at J, with 13 bases between. The CDR3 has 14 residues. CDR3 bases: TGTGCCAGCAGTCCTCCGACAGGAGCCTACGAGCAGTACTTC. It encodes CASSPPTGAYEQYF.

The chain joins TRBV19 to TRBJ2-1; 11 bases match TRBD2. Trimming at V came to 0 bases and at J to 4 bases, leaving 5 bases not matched to a gene. The germline gives CDR1 LNHDA, CDR2 SQIVND (reference sequence). The CDR3 spans 17 residues. The CDR3 here is CASSIDTSGGPYNEQFF. The CDR3 nucleotides read TGTGCCAGTAGTATAGATACTAGCGGGGGACCATACAATGAGCAGTTCTTC. The complete variable domain, with remaining parts taken from reference TRBV19 and TRBJ2-1, reads DGGITQSPKYLFRKEGQNVTLSCEQNLNHDAMYWYRQDPGQGLRLIYYSQIVNDFQKGDIAEGYSVSREKKESFPLTVTSAQKNPTAFYLCASSIDTSGGPYNEQFFGPGTRLTVL.

The chain links TRBV24-1 to TRBJ2-1, with TRBD1 as a possible D gene (6 bases). The CDR3 extends over 14 amino acids. The germline V gene encodes CDR1 KGHDR and CDR2 SFDVKD. The V end was cut by 9 bases, the J end by 8 bases, with 19 bases between. The CDR3 loop reads CATGDTGIRDEQFF. The CDR3 DNA reads as TGTGCCACCGGAGATACAGGGATACGGGATGAGCAGTTCTTC.

V and J are TRBV20-1 and TRBJ2-4; maybe TRBD1 (6 bases). The CDR3 extends over 18 amino acids. Germline V gene sequence: CDR1 DFQATT, CDR2 SNEGSKA (reference sequence). Trimming removed 1 base from V and 3 bases from J, with 22 bases in between. The CDR3 loop reads CSARVKQGIGKGKNIQYF. The DNA for the CDR3 is TGCAGTGCTAGAGTTAAACAGGGTATAGGAAAGGGCAAAAACATTCAGTACTTC.

The chain carries TRBV6-6 and TRBJ1-4; D is perhaps TRBD1 (5 bases). The CDR3 is 15 residues long. Germline lookup yields CDR1 MNHNY and CDR2 SVGAGI (reference sequence). Trimming took 11 bases from V and 0 from J, leaving 16 bases between them. In DNA form, the CDR3 reads TGTGCCTCCTGGCGAGAAGGGGCAACTAATGAAAAACTGTTTTTT. This encodes CASWREGATNEKLFF.

The genes are TRBV29-1 and TRBJ1-3; unclear D gene. V lost 6 bases and J 1 base, leaving 25 bases between the germline ends. The CDR3 has 18 amino acids. CDR1 and CDR2 (germline): SQVTM, ANQGSEA. CDR3 in DNA: TGCAGCGTCAGGTCTACCCAGGTCGCTTTATTATCTGGAAACACCATATATTTT. Encoded protein: CSVRSTQVALLSGNTIYF.

A single count supports this clonotype. The DNA for the CDR3 is TGTGCCAGTACCACAGGGTACTCTAACTATGGCTACACCTTC. Residues: CASTTGYSNYGYTF. The rearrangement uses TRBV7-2 and TRBJ1-2; weak D call: TRBD1 (6 bases). Trimming shortened V by 9 bases and J by 0 bases, and 14 bases separated the two germline ends. The length of the CDR3 is 14 residues. CDR1 and CDR2 (germline): SGHTA, FQGNSA.

This clonotype was detected only a few times. V is TRBV7-9 and J is TRBJ2-5, with a weak D call TRBD2 (6 bases). Per germline, CDR1 SEHNR and CDR2 FQNEAQ (reference sequence). CDR3 length: 15 residues. Trimming took off 7 bases at V and 1 base at J, with 16 bases between the two ends. The CDR3 protein is CASTNARGTQETQYF. The CDR3 DNA reads TGTGCCAGCACCAACGCTCGGGGGACCCAAGAGACCCAGTACTTC.

This clonotype turned up a few times. V and J are TRBV5-1 and TRBJ1-2; D not resolved. Trimming left V 6 bases short and J 0 bases short, with 21 bases between. The CDR3 consists of 17 residues. CDR1 and CDR2 (germline): SGHRS, YFSETQ. In nucleotides, the CDR3 is TGCGCCAGCAACCCCAACCCGACCCCACTACCTAACTATGGCTACACCTTC. Translation gives CASNPNPTPLPNYGYTF.

J is TRBJ1-6 and V is TRBV20-1; a possible D gene is TRBD1 (6 bases). Germline V gives CDR1 DFQATT, CDR2 SNEGSKA (reference sequence). The CDR3 extends over 15 amino acids. Trimming stripped 3 bases from V and 5 bases from J, with 14 bases between. The CDR3 protein is CSASRGAGNNSPLHF. Here the CDR3 DNA reads TGCAGTGCTAGTAGGGGGGCTGGAAATAATTCACCCCTCCACTTT.

The J gene is TRBJ1-6, the V gene TRBV10-3; D gene ambiguous. CDR1 is ENHRY and CDR2 is SYGVKD in the germline V gene. There are 14 residues in the CDR3. Trimming removed 4 bases from V and 7 bases from J, with 11 bases in between. In DNA form, the CDR3 reads TGTGCCATCAGTGCTGCTACCGGGAATTCACCCCTCCACTTT. It codes for CAISAATGNSPLHF.

As to this clonotype: A much larger clone is a single base away; this may be a read error. This rearrangement joins TRBV6-6 to TRBJ2-7, with a weak D call TRBD2 (5 bases). The CDR3 runs 15 residues. Per germline, CDR1 MNHNY and CDR2 SVGAGI (reference sequence). With 0 bases removed from V and 7 bases from J, the gap between germline ends came to 16 bases. In nucleotides, the CDR3 is TGTGCCAGCAGTTACTCGGTTGATATCCCGGGGGAGCAGTACTTC. The encoded protein is CASSYSVDIPGEQYF.

This clonotype came up a few times. The chain is built from TRBV4-1 and TRBJ2-4; D may be TRBD1 (7 bases). The germline V gene encodes CDR1 MGHRA and CDR2 YSYEKL. CDR3 length: 16 amino acids. V lost 3 bases and J lost 5, with 17 bases in between. Here the CDR3 reads CASSQGPGGGENIQYF. In nucleotides, the CDR3 is TGCGCCAGCAGCCAGGGCCCAGGGGGAGGCGAAAACATTCAGTACTTC.

The chain links TRBV5-1 to TRBJ2-1, with 8 bases matching TRBD2. The CDR3 length is 15 residues. Germline V CDR1 and CDR2: SGHRS, YFSETQ. After removal of 4 bases from V and 8 bases from J, the junction contained 11 bases not matched to a gene. The CDR3 region has the DNA TGCGCCAGCAGCCCCGTAGGACTAGCTTATGATGAGCAGTTCTTC. Translation gives CASSPVGLAYDEQFF.

A word on this clonotype: One end of the junction varies from germline; a read error may be responsible. The gene calls are TRBV4-1 and TRBJ2-3, with 7 bases identical to TRBD2. This CDR3 is 16 amino acids long. Germline CDR1 MGHRA, CDR2 YSYEKL. CDR3 nucleotide sequence: TGCGCCAGCAGCCAAGATTTGGGACTACCCACAGACACGCAGTATTTT. It codes for CASSQDLGLPTDTQYF.

This clonotype was recorded a few times. The chain uses TRBV20-1 and TRBJ2-1; TRBD2 matches at 14 bases. Germline CDR1 reads DFQATT; CDR2 reads SNEGSKA (reference sequence). The V gene end was trimmed by 5 bases and the J gene end by 5 bases; junction bases not matched to a gene: 11. The CDR3 contains 17 residues. CDR3 bases: TGCAGTGCTCCAAGTGGACTAGCGGGGGGACCAAACAATGAGCAGTTCTTC. It translates to CSAPSGLAGGPNNEQFF.

In this sample, this clonotype turned up once. The rearrangement joins TRBV2 to TRBJ2-7; 7 bases fit TRBD2. The V segment lost 10 bases and the J segment 0 bases; nucleotides outside the gene matches: 3. Germline V gene data show CDR1 as SNHLY and CDR2 as FYNNEI. CDR3 length: 12 amino acids. CDR3 in amino acids: CATSGDSYEQYF. The CDR3 DNA sequence: TGTGCCACAAGCGGGGACTCCTACGAGCAGTACTTC. The full variable domain, completed using reference TRBV2 and TRBJ2-7, is EPEVTQTPSHQVTQMGQEVILRCVPISNHLYFYWYRQILGQKVEFLVSFYNNEISEKSEIFDDQFSVERPDGSNFTLKIRSTKLEDSAMYFCATSGDSYEQYFGPGTRLTVT.

This clonotype was picked up one time. The chain is built from TRBV2 and TRBJ2-7, with 8 nucleotides matching TRBD1. The closer fit of TRBJ2-5 to the DNA end suggests the J call may be wrong. The CDR3 covers 14 residues. Germline V gene lookup returns CDR1 SNHLY and CDR2 FYNNEI. CDR3 residues: CASNGQGSLETQYF. CDR3 nucleotides: TGTGCCAGCAATGGACAGGGTTCTCTGGAGACCCAGTACTTC.

This clonotype was recorded only once. V is TRBV24-1 and J is TRBJ1-2, with D uncertain. The germline V and J ends were trimmed by 3 bases and 8 bases, with 15 bases remaining between them. The CDR3 is made up of 14 amino acids. In germline, CDR1 is KGHDR, CDR2 SFDVKD. The CDR3, as DNA: TGTGCCACCAGTGATGGGGAATCGGGATCCGGCTACACCTTC. Its translation: CATSDGESGSGYTF.

Turning to this clonotype: The junction departs from germline at one end; a sequencing error may be responsible. The chain links TRBV20-1 to TRBJ2-5; maybe TRBD2 (7 bases). Germline CDR1 reads DFQATT; CDR2 reads SNEGSKA (reference sequence). The CDR3 spans 13 residues. This CDR3 is CSAGDGGLETQYF. In DNA, the CDR3 is TGCAGTGCTGGAGACGGGGGGCTGGAGACCCAGTACTTC.

This rearrangement joins TRBV20-1 to TRBJ2-7, with TRBD1 matching over 7 bases. Germline V gives CDR1 DFQATT, CDR2 SNEGSKA (reference sequence). The CDR3 totals 14 residues. V gave up 5 bases and J gave up 1 base; unmatched junction bases: 8. This CDR3 reads CSAGFSGGSYEQYF. The CDR3 region has the DNA TGCAGTGCTGGCTTTTCAGGGGGATCCTACGAGCAGTACTTC.